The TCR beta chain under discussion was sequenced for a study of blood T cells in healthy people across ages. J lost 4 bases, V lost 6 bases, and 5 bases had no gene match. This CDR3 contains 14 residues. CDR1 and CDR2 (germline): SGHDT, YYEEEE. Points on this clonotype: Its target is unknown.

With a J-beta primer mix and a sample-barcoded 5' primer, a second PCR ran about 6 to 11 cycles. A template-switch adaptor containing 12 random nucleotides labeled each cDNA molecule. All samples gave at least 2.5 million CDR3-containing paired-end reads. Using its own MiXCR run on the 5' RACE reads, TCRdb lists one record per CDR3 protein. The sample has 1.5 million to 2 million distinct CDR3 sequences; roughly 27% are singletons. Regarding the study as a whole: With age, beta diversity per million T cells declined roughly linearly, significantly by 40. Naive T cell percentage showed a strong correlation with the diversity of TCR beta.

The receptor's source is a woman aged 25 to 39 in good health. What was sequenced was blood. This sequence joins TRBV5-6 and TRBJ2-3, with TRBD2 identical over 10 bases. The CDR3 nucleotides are TGTGCCAGCATTAGCGGGAGGTACGCAGATACGCAGTATTTT. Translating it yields CASISGRYADTQYF.